This T cell receptor beta chain stems from a study of naive and memory T cell subsets. Overall study results and limits: Diversity fell and Gini index rose from naive through CM, EM, EMRA. A few larger clonotypes appeared in naive repertoires, especially CD8, possibly memory cells re-expressing CD45RA. Over 90% of naive TCR sequences appeared only once, unlike memory subsets.

This clonotype was counted between two and nine times. The antigen is undetermined. An equimolar mix of two oligonucleotides served as the beta constant-region primer for TRBC1 and TRBC2. Ligated cDNA was amplified by four rounds of PCR with nested alpha and beta constant-region primers and SP2. A 12-nucleotide UMI and the SP2 primer were added to the cDNA 3' end by oligonucleotide ligation. TCRdb re-called the UMI-ligation and nested PCR reads with MiXCR, one entry per CDR3 protein. Of about 160,000 distinct CDR3 sequences listed, over 20% were seen once; the top ten hold roughly 0.1%. The V gene's germline CDR1 is MNHEY and CDR2 SMNVEV (reference sequence). CDR3 length: 15 amino acids. The junction had 8 bases not matched to a gene; V was cut back by 6 bases and J by 0 bases.

The TCR originated in a human donor in good health. The chain has TRBV27 and TRBJ2-7; 7 bases map to TRBD1. Material for sequencing was naive CD4+ T cells from blood. The CDR3 here is CASRKTGSLSYEQYF. DNA of the CDR3: TGTGCCAGCAGAAAGACAGGGTCACTCTCCTACGAGCAGTACTTC.